The present T cell receptor (beta chain) was sequenced within a study of cytomegalovirus exposure and HLA in healthy donors. Study context: The same platform used for the 600 to 750 first-cohort repertoires was also used for the 95 to 150 validation repertoires, as a later analysis reported. Study-wide results and limits: Fewer than 200 TCR beta chains were listed as cytomegalovirus-associated.

Clones were sequenced by immunoSEQ multiplex PCR, and TCRdb holds only the in-frame ones, with some missing. The sample yields some 200,000 clones, around nine tenths seen once. V lost 6 bases and J lost 2, with 13 bases in between. Looked up from germline, CDR1 is SGDLS and CDR2 is YYNGEE. This CDR3 is built from 14 residues. As for this clone: What it binds is not known.

The donors were members of the roughly 130-subject validation cohort (separate from the approximately 670-subject first cohort). The chain couples TRBV9 to TRBJ2-3; a possible D gene is TRBD2 (5 bases). Specimen: PBMCs. The receptor comes from a young man in good health and CMV-seropositive. CDR3 nucleotide sequence: TGTGCCAGCAATTCGGCGGGTACCACAGATACGCAGTATTTT. Translated, it gives CASNSAGTTDTQYF.